In its sample, the clone carrying this T cell receptor beta chain was seen many times. This sample was included in a study of cytomegalovirus exposure and HLA in healthy donors. V shed 2 bases and J 2 bases; nucleotides not matched to a gene: 5. CDR1 and CDR2 from the germline V gene are SGHDT and YYEEEE. The CDR3 has 18 amino acids. The PCR was carried out with 60 Vbeta primers and 13 Jbeta primers. Sequencing was performed with immunoSEQ multiplex PCR; in TCRdb, only in-frame clones are kept and a portion is missing. The sample lists 55,000 to 80,000 clones, approximately 70% occurring once. The sequencing input was PBMCs. This TCR was recovered from a man in his forties or fifties in good health and CMV-seropositive. The chain uses TRBV5-6 and TRBJ2-3; 16 positions agree with TRBD2. The CDR3 spells CASSFPGTSGGATDTQYF. The CDR3 region has the DNA TGTGCCAGCAGCTTCCCCGGGACTAGCGGGGGGGCCACAGATACGCAGTATTTT. Filled out from reference TRBV5-6 and TRBJ2-3, the complete variable domain reads DAGVTQSPTHLIKTRGQQVTLRCSPKSGHDTVSWYQQALGQGPQFIFQYYEEEERQRGNFPDRFSGHQFPNYSSELNVNALLLGDSALYLCASSFPGTSGGATDTQYFGPGTRLTVL.